This T cell receptor beta chain appears in the sequencing data of a study of blood T cells in healthy people across ages. Trimming took 1 base from V and 6 from J, leaving 8 bases between them. CDR3 length equals 13 residues. The germline gives CDR1 LNHNV, CDR2 YYDKDF (reference sequence). A second PCR of 7 to 11 cycles used a sample-barcoded 5' primer and a J-beta primer mix. Every cDNA molecule carried a tag from a template-switch adaptor bearing 12 random nucleotides. MiXCR, run by TCRdb on the 5' RACE reads, gives a single entry per CDR3 protein. The table lists some 1,500,000 distinct CDR3 sequences, 35% to 45% of them singletons.

This rearrangement joins TRBV15 to TRBJ2-3; D is uncertain. Sequenced: blood. The receptor's source is a woman between 18 and 29 years old in good health. CDR3 loop: CATSRVSGDTQYF. In DNA, the CDR3 is TGTGCCACCAGCAGAGTCTCCGGGGATACGCAGTATTTT. Full variable domain (rest looked up from reference TRBV15 and TRBJ2-3): DAMVIQNPRYQVTQFGKPVTLSCSQTLNHNVMYWYQQKSSQAPKLLFHYYDKDFNNEADTPDNFQSRRPNTSFCFLDIRSPGLGDTAMYLCATSRVSGDTQYFGPGTRLTVL.